This TCR beta chain is from a study of shared clonotypes between healthy human individuals (dated by TCRdb to about 2020). With regard to the full study: A few men and two women, aged 18 to 49 years, made up the cohort. For each donor, CD4 naive and CD4 memory were each given three plates, CD8 naive was given two plates, and CD8 memory was given one plate. To estimate repertoire size and how much clonotypes are shared between individuals, the study performed deep sequencing of blood TCR repertoires from about five healthy adults. To increase sequencing depth and limit assay-specific biases, TCR repertoire library preparation and sequencing were carried out by different laboratories using diverse techniques. Per donor, leukapheresis produced somewhere between about 0.9 and 10 billion PBMCs. The paper's findings and limits, for the study overall: Because the study included a small number of donors, the genetic and exposure-history diversity represented was limited. Estimated clonotype richness was generally larger for naive than for memory subsets. Incomplete sequencing was indicated by rarefaction of sorted-subset datasets, despite the large sequencing depth. Compared with non-shared clonotypes, the clonotypes found in all four sorted-subset donors had higher generation probabilities. Only blood was sampled, and tissue TCR repertoires likely differ from those in blood. Across four donors, approximately 4.9% of naive CD4, approximately 3.6% of naive CD8, about 2.3% of memory CD4, and about 0.4% of memory CD8 clonotypes were shared. Pairwise subsampling led to the expectation that sequencing depth would affect the degree of clonotype sharing among donors.

This clone was counted a single time. What antigen it recognizes has not been identified. The input lacks base qualities; no much larger clone sits a single base away. Using the deep immunoSEQ assay, TCR CDR3 regions were amplified from genomic DNA by multiplex PCR. For each cell subset, the extracted genomic DNA was distributed evenly across all wells of several immunoSEQ 96-well plates, and each plate served as one replicate. For sorted subsets, around 0.2 ug of genomic DNA, equivalent to some 33,000 T cell genomes, went into each replicate PCR. Purified libraries were quantified with a Qubit 3.0 fluorometer, sized on a Bioanalyzer 2100, and re-quantified with the KAPA Library Quantification kit. Each immunoSEQ 96-well plate was sequenced on its own single-read 150-cycle Illumina NextSeq 550 flow cell. Concerning the study's data processing: Because the immunoSEQ output held only junctional sequences and lacked quality scores, the filtering could not match the filtering applied to full-length reads. Sequences were annotated with PyIR, a Python wrapper for IgBLAST v1.9, using IMGT germline references to assign V/J genes and CDR3. Reads were filtered out if the reads had weak V/J assignments (E-value above 1e-6), no CDR3, stop codons, out-of-frame junctions, or ambiguous translated residues. V3J clonotypes were defined as sequences sharing an identical inferred V gene, J gene, and CDR3 amino acid sequence. Percentage overlap between repertoires was calculated by dividing the number of shared unique clonotypes by the size of the smaller repertoire. Richness of each repertoire was evaluated using RTK rarefaction, the Chao1 estimator, and Recon v2.1 estimates of unobserved clonotypes. Generation probabilities were computed with OLGA for all TCRbeta clonotypes obtained by the gDNA method from several donors. TCRdb holds this immuneACCESS table with in-frame rearrangements only. Some clones are missing; in checked studies, unresolved V genes explain under half, and the rest has no known cause. Clone size and V and J calls were adopted from that table, with D and trimming inferred from the DNA. Present in this sample are roughly 1,600,000 clones, approximately 98.5% of which were seen just once. Approximately 0.38% of the sample goes to the ten largest clones.

The donors were healthy, HIV-negative adults with no recently reported acute infections or vaccinations. All donors were Caucasian adults living in Nashville, Tennessee, USA. CD4+ T cells were enriched through magnetic negative selection, after which naive cells were positively selected on CD45RA and the remaining negative fraction served as the memory subset. Blood was collected by leukapheresis, and PBMCs were isolated by Ficoll-Histopaque density gradient centrifugation and then cryopreserved in liquid nitrogen vapor phase. Purity and quantity of every magnetically sorted T cell population were checked by analytical flow cytometry. Each sorted fraction had its genomic DNA isolated and then quantified by UV absorbance on a Nanodrop 2000c. The sequenced material came from naive CD4+ T cells sorted from blood. Sample cell subset or site, as interpreted from the label and publication: CD45RA+ positively selected. The TCR sequence derives from a man younger than 40 in good health.

The DNA sequence follows: TGTGCCAGCAGCCGAACGAGGGGACGGTTCACCTACAATGAGCAGTTCTTC. This translates into CASSRTRGRFTYNEQFF. The rearrangement combines TRBV11-2 with TRBJ2-1; the D gene is tentatively TRBD1 or TRBD2, each matching 5 bases. CDR1 and CDR2 (SGHAT, FQNNGV) derive from the germline V gene. V lost 5 bases and J lost 2 bases; the stretch between them is 19 bases long. Including cysteine and phenylalanine, the CDR3 has 17 amino acids. The only DNA kept is the CDR3, 51 bases in frame from the first base.